This is a list of T cell receptor beta chains from one sample in a study of T cells in Graves' hyperthyroidism and ophthalmopathy. TCRdb re-analysed the multiplex PCR reads in MiXCR, keeping a single row per CDR3 protein. The sample carries approximately 420,000 distinct CDR3 sequences, 15% recorded once. The sample was blood. These receptors came from a woman aged 25-40 years with Graves' hyperthyroidism. Each CDR3 is given with its conserved first and last residue. The D gene is left open where the match is weak. Not all rows give a size; the values are once, few, many and, for expanded clones, a class.

V	J	size	D	DNA	CDR3
TRBV7-8	TRBJ1-1	few	-	TGTGCCAGCAGCTTAGCGAGGGCGGCCCTGAGCACTGAAGCTTTCTTT	CASSLARAALSTEAFF
TRBV6-6	TRBJ2-3	-	-	TGTGCCAGCAGTTACCGGAGAAGCACAGATACGCAGTATTTT	CASSYRRSTDTQYF
TRBV6-1	TRBJ2-4	many	-	TGTGCCAGCAGCGGCAACAGGGAGGGATACATTCAGTACTTC	CASSGNREGYIQYF
TRBV7-6	TRBJ2-7	many	-	TGTGCCGGCCACGGCGGGACGCCGGCTTCCTACGAGCAGTACTTC	CAGHGGTPASYEQYF
TRBV6-1	TRBJ2-2	few	-	TGTGCCAGCCGGGCTGTCGGGGAGCTGTTTTTT	CASRAVGELFF
TRBV27	TRBJ2-1	few	-	TGTGCCAGCAGTGAGGAGGCCCCGAGCTCCTACAATGAGCAGTTCTTC	CASSEEAPSSYNEQFF
TRBV20-1	TRBJ1-5	many	TRBD1	TGCAGTGCCGGGACAGGCAATCAGCCCCAGCATTTT	CSAGTGNQPQHF
TRBV20-1	TRBJ2-5	-	-	TGCAGTGCCGTCAGGACTTCCGACTACTTC	CSAVRTSDYF
TRBV4-2	TRBJ1-1	many	-	TGTGCCAGCAGCCATCCAGGGCTGAACACTGAAGCTTTCTTT	CASSHPGLNTEAFF
TRBV12-3/TRBV12-4	TRBJ2-5	many	-	TGTGCCAGCAGAAAATCGGACAGCAAAGAGACCCAGTACTTC	CASRKSDSKETQYF
TRBV28	TRBJ2-7	few	TRBD1	TGTGCCAGCAGTCCAGGACAGGACCTTAGGGACGAGCAGTACTTC	CASSPGQDLRDEQYF
TRBV24-1	TRBJ2-2	few	-	TGTGCCACCAGTTTTGCCTTCTCCACCGGGGAGCTGTTTTTT	CATSFAFSTGELFF
TRBV30	TRBJ1-1	few	-	TGTGCCTGGACACGGGGGTTCGGTACTGAAGCTTTCTTT	CAWTRGFGTEAFF
TRBV18	TRBJ2-1	many	TRBD2	TGTGCCAGCTCACCCTCCCTAGCGGACTACAATGAGCAGTTCTTC	CASSPSLADYNEQFF
TRBV29-1	TRBJ2-7	-	TRBD2	TGCAGCGGGCGGCGGGGGTCCTACAATGAGCAGTACTTC	CSGRRGSYNEQYF
TRBV7-9	TRBJ1-4	-	-	TGTGCCAGCAGCTTAGAAGGCAGGGCGGCTAATGAAAAACTGTTTTTT	CASSLEGRAANEKLFF
TRBV10-3	TRBJ2-2	-	TRBD2	TGTGCCATCAGTGAGCGGACTAGCGCAAACACCGGGGAGCTGTTTTTT	CAISERTSANTGELFF
TRBV6-2/TRBV6-3	TRBJ1-1	-	TRBD1	TGTGCCAGCAGTTACTCCATCCGGACAGGGAACACTGAAGCTTTCTTT	CASSYSIRTGNTEAFF
TRBV3-1	TRBJ2-7	-	TRBD2	TGTGCCAGCAGCCGGGGACTAGCGGGAAATACCTACGAGCAGTACTTC	CASSRGLAGNTYEQYF
TRBV28	TRBJ1-2	many	TRBD1	TGTGCCAGCAGCCCAGGGGGCGCGGGCTATGGCTACACCTTC	CASSPGGAGYGYTF
TRBV27	TRBJ2-3	many	-	TGTGCCAGCAGTTTATCGGTGCGGGATACGCAGTATTTT	CASSLSVRDTQYF
TRBV3-1	TRBJ2-1	many	-	TGTGCCAGCAGCCAAGTCGGGGCTCTTGAGCAGTTCTTC	CASSQVGALEQFF
TRBV28	TRBJ2-3	many	TRBD1	TGTGCCAGCAGTTCCGGACAGGGGGCAGAAGATACGCAGTATTTT	CASSSGQGAEDTQYF
TRBV12-3/TRBV12-4	TRBJ1-4	few	-	TGTGCCAGCAGCCGTGGGGGGGCAGGTGAAAAACTGTTTTTT	CASSRGGAGEKLFF
TRBV12-5	TRBJ1-1	-	-	TGTGCTAGTGGGCGGGAGAACACTGAAGCTTTCTTT	CASGRENTEAFF
TRBV12-3/TRBV12-4	TRBJ2-2	-	TRBD2	TGTGCCAGCAGTCGGACTAGCGGGAGTATCGGGGAGCTGTTTTTT	CASSRTSGSIGELFF
TRBV18	TRBJ1-5	-	-	TGTGCCAGCTCACCACCGGGACCCGGGGATCAGCCCCAGCATTTT	CASSPPGPGDQPQHF
TRBV7-9	TRBJ1-5	few	-	TGTGCCAGCAGCCAGGATCCGGGGGGCGGCAATCAGCCCCAGCATTTT	CASSQDPGGGNQPQHF
TRBV7-2	TRBJ2-1	-	-	TGTGCCAGCAGCTCCCGCGGGAATTCCTACAATGAGCAGTTCTTC	CASSSRGNSYNEQFF
TRBV11-2	TRBJ2-3	many	-	TGTGCCAGCAGCTGGGGAACAGATACGCAGTATTTT	CASSWGTDTQYF
TRBV7-9	TRBJ2-7	many	TRBD1	TGTGCCAGCAGCCGTCTCCGGGACAGGGACTACGAGCAGTACTTC	CASSRLRDRDYEQYF
TRBV24-1	TRBJ2-1	many	TRBD2	TGTGCCACCAGTGGAGCCCGGGAGGGCTACAATGAGCAGTTCTTC	CATSGAREGYNEQFF
TRBV20-1	TRBJ1-4	-	TRBD1	TGCAATGCGGACCCGACAGGGTGGAATGAAAAACTGTTTTTT	CNADPTGWNEKLFF
TRBV27	TRBJ2-2	few	-	TGTGCCAGCAAGAGGTTTTCGAACACCGGGGAGCTGTTTTTT	CASKRFSNTGELFF
TRBV3-1	TRBJ1-2	many	-	TGTGCCAGCAGCCCAGAGGCAGGGTTTAACTATGGCTACACCTTC	CASSPEAGFNYGYTF
TRBV12-3/TRBV12-4	TRBJ1-5	-	-	TGTGCCAGCAGTTTCGAAGGAGTTAATCAGCCCCAGCATTTT	CASSFEGVNQPQHF
TRBV20-1	TRBJ2-1	few	TRBD2	TGCAGTGCTAGAGCATACGGGGGGGGTGAGCAGTTCTTC	CSARAYGGGEQFF
TRBV6-2/TRBV6-3	TRBJ2-7	few	TRBD2	TGTGCCAGCGTTAGGACTAGCTCCTACGAGCAGTACTTC	CASVRTSSYEQYF
TRBV28	TRBJ2-7	many	TRBD1	TGTGCCAGCAGTTTATTCCAGGGGACAGCGACCTCCTACGAGCAGTACTTC	CASSLFQGTATSYEQYF
TRBV30	TRBJ1-2	many	TRBD1	TGTGCCTGGAGTGTCGACAGGGTAGTTAGCTACACCTTC	CAWSVDRVVSYTF
TRBV7-9	TRBJ1-2	-	-	TGTGCCAGCAGCTTAGCCATACGGGCAGCTAACTATGGCTACACCTTC	CASSLAIRAANYGYTF